This passage covers 11 T cell receptor beta chains from one sample sequenced in a study of cytomegalovirus exposure and HLA in healthy donors. Some clones are missing from TCRdb's copy, which holds only in-frame ones; the method was immunoSEQ multiplex PCR. The data contain some 140,000 clones, about 80% of them seen just once; the ten biggest clones take up roughly 30%. Sequencing was performed on PBMCs. These receptor sequences come from a young man in good health and CMV-seropositive.

This clone is judged medium-sized. The chain links TRBV9 to TRBJ1-3; D not certain. V dropped 0 bases and J dropped 2 bases, with 6 bases sitting between them. CDR1 and CDR2 from the germline V gene are SGDLS and YYNGEE. The CDR3 spans 14 residues. The CDR3 DNA is TGTGCCAGCAGCGTAGAGAGGCCTGGAAACACCATATATTTT. Residues: CASSVERPGNTIYF.

Only one count was recorded for this clone. The rearrangement links TRBV11-2 to TRBJ1-3; D is undetermined. This CDR3 has 15 residues. The germline CDR1 and CDR2 sequences are SGHAT and FQNNGV. Deletions cut 2 bases from V and 4 bases from J, with 12 bases between. The CDR3 loop reads CASSLSRSWGNTIYF. In DNA, the CDR3 is TGTGCCAGCAGCTTAAGTAGGAGCTGGGGAAACACCATATATTTT.

The rearrangement links TRBV14 to TRBJ2-7; 11 nucleotides line up with TRBD2. CDR3 length: 14 residues. CDR1 SGHDN and CDR2 FVKESK come from the germline V gene. The ends lost 4 bases at V and 9 bases at J; junction bases unmatched: 8. The CDR3 region is CASSPLAGGRRQYF. The CDR3 DNA sequence: TGTGCCAGCAGCCCCCTAGCGGGAGGTCGCCGGCAGTACTTC. Full variable domain (rest looked up from reference TRBV14 and TRBJ2-7): EAGVTQFPSHSVIEKGQTVTLRCDPISGHDNLYWYRRVMGKEIKFLLHFVKESKQDESGMPNNRFLAERTGGTYSTLKVQPAELEDSGVYFCASSPLAGGRRQYFGPGTRLTVT.

The V call is TRBV5-4, the J call TRBJ2-1; 8 bases line up with TRBD2. The V gene's germline CDR1 is SGHNT and CDR2 YYREEE (reference sequence). CDR3 length equals 16 residues. V shed 1 base, J shed 9 bases, and the junction held 12 bases outside the gene matches. CDR3 in amino acids: CASSLPFGSGVVEQFF. CDR3 sequence (DNA): TGTGCCAGCAGCTTGCCTTTTGGTAGCGGGGTTGTTGAGCAGTTCTTC.

This clone was observed a single time. The chain links TRBV15 to TRBJ2-2; the match to TRBD1 covers 9 bases. The CDR3 is 15 amino acids. Trimming at V came to 1 base and at J to 4 bases, leaving 1 base not matched to a gene. CDR1 LNHNV and CDR2 YYDKDF come from the germline V gene (reference sequence). The DNA for the CDR3 is TGTGCCACCAGCAGAGTGGACAGGGGCACCGGGGAGCTGTTTTTT. Translating it yields CATSRVDRGTGELFF.

Here the CDR3 DNA reads TGTGCCAGCAGCCAAGATATGTCGGACACGAATAATTCACCCCTCCACTTT. It codes for CASSQDMSDTNNSPLHF. The chain links TRBV4-2 to TRBJ1-6; D perhaps matches TRBD1 (5 bases). Germline V gene sequence: CDR1 LGHNA, CDR2 YNFKEQ. Trimming took off 0 bases at V and 5 bases at J, with 14 bases between the two ends. This CDR3 has 17 residues.

The V gene is TRBV19, the J gene TRBJ2-5; 14 bases are shared with TRBD2. The CDR3 sequence is 21 residues long. The V gene's germline CDR1 is LNHDA and CDR2 SQIVND (reference sequence). V gave up 5 bases and J gave up 2 bases; unmatched junction bases: 19. The CDR3 coding sequence is TGTGCCAGTAGTTCTCTTTGGGGACTAGCGGGAGAAAAGAGGGCTCAAGAGACCCAGTACTTC. This translates into CASSSLWGLAGEKRAQETQYF.

This clone appeared once. The chain combines TRBV4-3 with TRBJ2-7, with 10 bases fitting TRBD2. CDR3 length equals 15 residues. Germline CDR1 LGHNA, CDR2 YSLEER. V lost 1 base and J lost 4; bases outside the gene matches: 4. As DNA, the CDR3 is TGCGCCAGCAGCCAAGGGGCTAGCGGGGGTTACGAGCAGTACTTC. This gives the protein CASSQGASGGYEQYF.

The V and J genes are TRBV4-2 and TRBJ2-1; 10 bases fit TRBD1. With V trimmed by 1 base and J by 2 bases, 2 bases remained unmatched. Germline loops: CDR1 LGHNA, CDR2 YNFKEQ. The CDR3 has 16 residues. The CDR3 loop is CASSQGGTGAYNEQFF. Here the CDR3 DNA reads TGTGCCAGCAGCCAAGGAGGGACAGGGGCCTACAATGAGCAGTTCTTC.

The gene calls are TRBV6-1 and TRBJ1-2; the match to TRBD1 covers 10 bases. This CDR3 has 18 residues. J lost 4 bases, V lost 2 bases, and 13 bases had no gene match. From germline, CDR1 is MNHNS and CDR2 SASEGT. The CDR3 coding sequence is TGTGCCAGCAGTGAAAAGGCGGGGACAGGGGATCGGTCCTATGGCTACACCTTC. It yields the protein CASSEKAGTGDRSYGYTF.

This sequence joins TRBV7-8 and TRBJ2-7; 15 bases line up with TRBD2. The trim removed 4 bases at V and 5 bases at J, leaving 12 bases unmatched. Germline CDR1 is SGHVS and CDR2 is FQNEAQ. The CDR3 extends over 18 amino acids. The CDR3 protein is CASSSNPGLAGGRNEQYF. DNA for the CDR3: TGTGCCAGCAGCTCGAATCCCGGACTAGCGGGAGGGCGAAACGAGCAGTACTTC. Combining the CDR3 with reference TRBV7-8 and TRBJ2-7 gives the whole variable domain GAGVSQSPRYKVAKRGQDVALRCDPISGHVSLFWYQQALGQGPEFLTYFQNEAQLDKSGLPSDRFFAERPEGSVSTLKIQRTQQEDSAVYLCASSSNPGLAGGRNEQYFGPGTRLTVT.